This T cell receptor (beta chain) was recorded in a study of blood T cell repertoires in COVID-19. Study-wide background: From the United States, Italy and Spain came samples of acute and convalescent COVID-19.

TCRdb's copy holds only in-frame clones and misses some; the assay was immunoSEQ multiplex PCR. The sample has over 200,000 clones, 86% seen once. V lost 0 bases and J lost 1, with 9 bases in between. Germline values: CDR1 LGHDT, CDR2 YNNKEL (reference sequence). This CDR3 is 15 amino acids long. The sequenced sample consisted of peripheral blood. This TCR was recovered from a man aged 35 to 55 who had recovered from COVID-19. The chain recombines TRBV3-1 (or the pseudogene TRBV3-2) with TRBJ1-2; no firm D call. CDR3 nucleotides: TGTGCCAGCAGCCAAGAGGGAGGGCTTAACTATGGCTACACCTTC. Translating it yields CASSQEGGLNYGYTF.